Sequencing of this TCR beta chain was carried out in a study of shared clonotypes between healthy human individuals (dated by TCRdb to 2018 to 2021). In terms of the full investigation: The cohort included a few men and two women between 18 and 49 years of age. To estimate repertoire size and how much clonotypes are shared between individuals, the study performed deep sequencing of blood TCR repertoires from a few healthy adults. Different laboratories and diverse techniques were used to prepare libraries and sequence TCR repertoires, to increase sequencing depth and limit assay-specific biases. For each donor, three plates each were used for CD4 naive and CD4 memory, two plates were used for CD8 naive, and one plate was used for CD8 memory. Per donor, leukapheresis produced somewhere between about 0.9 and 9.5 billion PBMCs. The investigation overall reported the following: When a handful of donors were compared, the shared fraction of clonotypes was around 5.1% for naive CD4, roughly 3.3% for naive CD8, roughly 2.5% for memory CD4, and approximately 0.4% for memory CD8. Based on pairwise subsampling, the degree of clonotype sharing among donors was expected to be affected by sequencing depth. Sampling was restricted to blood, and TCR repertoires in tissues likely differ from the TCR repertoires found in blood. Compared with non-shared clonotypes, the clonotypes found in all four sorted-subset donors had higher generation probabilities. Naive subsets generally had larger estimated clonotype richness than memory subsets did. Because the study included only a small number of donors, the genetic and exposure-history diversity represented was limited. Rarefaction of sorted-subset datasets indicated incomplete sequencing despite the large sequencing depth.

Healthy HIV-negative adults with no recently reported acute infections or vaccinations were included as donors. Every donor was a Caucasian adult living in Nashville, Tennessee, USA. CD4+ T cells were enriched by magnetic negative selection, after which naive cells were positively selected on CD45RA and the negative fraction was taken as the memory subset. Blood was obtained by leukapheresis, after which PBMCs were separated by Ficoll-Histopaque density gradient centrifugation and cryopreserved in liquid nitrogen vapor phase. Purity and quantity of every magnetically sorted T cell population were checked by analytical flow cytometry. From each sorted fraction, genomic DNA was isolated and quantified by UV absorbance on a Nanodrop 2000c. From V the trimming removes 2 bases and from J it removes 2 bases, while the gene matches leave 5 bases of the junction unaccounted for. CDR1 and CDR2, looked up from the germline V gene, are SNHLY and FYNNEI. Including the terminal cysteine and phenylalanine, the CDR3 comprises 16 residues. The only DNA kept is the CDR3, 48 bases in frame from the first base.

With regard to this clone: Its antigen remains unidentified. Per-nucleotide qualities are absent, and no much larger clonotype sits a single base away.

Using the deep immunoSEQ assay, multiplex PCR amplified TCR CDR3 regions from genomic DNA. Extracted genomic DNA from each cell subset was distributed evenly across all wells of several immunoSEQ 96-well plates, and each plate was treated as a replicate. For sorted subsets, 200 to 250 ng of genomic DNA, equivalent to 25,000 to 35,000 T cell genomes, went into each replicate PCR. The purified libraries were quantified using a Qubit 3.0 fluorometer, sized with a Bioanalyzer 2100, and then quantified again using the KAPA Library Quantification kit. Every immunoSEQ 96-well plate was sequenced on a separate single-read 150-cycle Illumina NextSeq 550 flow cell. As for the authors' bioinformatics: Because the immunoSEQ output held only junctional sequences and lacked quality scores, the filtering could not match the filtering applied to full-length reads. Sequences were annotated with PyIR, a Python wrapper for IgBLAST v1.9, and V/J genes and CDR3 were assigned using IMGT germline references. Reads were filtered out if the reads had weak V/J assignments (E-value above 1e-6), no CDR3, stop codons, out-of-frame junctions, or ambiguous translated residues. V3J clonotypes were defined as sequences sharing the same inferred V gene, J gene, and CDR3 amino acid sequence. Percentage overlap between repertoires was calculated by dividing the number of shared unique clonotypes by the size of the smaller repertoire. Richness of each repertoire was evaluated using RTK rarefaction, the Chao1 estimator, and Recon v2.1 estimates of unobserved clonotypes. Generation probabilities were computed with OLGA for all TCRbeta clonotypes obtained by the gDNA method from several donors. TCRdb provides this immuneACCESS table in a form limited to in-frame rearrangements. Some clones are lacking; in checked studies, under half of them reflect an unresolved V gene, and why the rest are absent is not known. V and J calls plus clone size are reproduced from that table; the DNA served to infer D and trimming. The sample records about 1.5 million clones, approximately 98% of which are singletons. The ten largest clones capture around 0.47% of the sample.

The chain couples TRBV2 to TRBJ2-1; TRBD1 fits 8 bases in the junction. The source is a man aged 25 to 40 in good health. The sample was naive CD4+ T cells sorted from blood. Reading the label with the study, this specimen's cell subset or site is: CD45RA+ positively selected. In nucleotides, the sequence is TGTGCCAGCAGTGAAAGGGCAGGGGGCGCCTACAATGAGCAGTTCTTC. Its product reads: CASSERAGGAYNEQFF.